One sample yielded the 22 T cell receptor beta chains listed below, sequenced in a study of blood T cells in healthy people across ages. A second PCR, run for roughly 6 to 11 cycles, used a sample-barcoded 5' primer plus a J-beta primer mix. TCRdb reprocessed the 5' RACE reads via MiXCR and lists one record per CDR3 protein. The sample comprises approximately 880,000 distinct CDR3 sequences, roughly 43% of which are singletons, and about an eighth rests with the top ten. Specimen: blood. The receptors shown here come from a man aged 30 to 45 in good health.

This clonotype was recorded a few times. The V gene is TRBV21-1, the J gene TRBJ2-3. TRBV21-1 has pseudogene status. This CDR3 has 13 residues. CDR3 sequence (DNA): TGTGCCAGCAGCAAAGCCCCGACAGATACGCAGTATTTT. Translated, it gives CASSKAPTDTQYF.

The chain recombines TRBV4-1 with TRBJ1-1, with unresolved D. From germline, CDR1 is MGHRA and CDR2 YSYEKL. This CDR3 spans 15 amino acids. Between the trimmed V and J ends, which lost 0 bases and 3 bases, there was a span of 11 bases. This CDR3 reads CASSQEGPFDTEAFF. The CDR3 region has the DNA TGCGCCAGCAGCCAAGAGGGTCCATTCGACACTGAAGCTTTCTTT.

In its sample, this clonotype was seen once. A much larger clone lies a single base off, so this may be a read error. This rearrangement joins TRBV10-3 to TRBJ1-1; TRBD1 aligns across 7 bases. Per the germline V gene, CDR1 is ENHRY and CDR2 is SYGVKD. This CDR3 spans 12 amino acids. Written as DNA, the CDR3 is TGTACCACCCAGACAGGGAGGACTGAAGCTTTCTTT. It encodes CTTQTGRTEAFF.

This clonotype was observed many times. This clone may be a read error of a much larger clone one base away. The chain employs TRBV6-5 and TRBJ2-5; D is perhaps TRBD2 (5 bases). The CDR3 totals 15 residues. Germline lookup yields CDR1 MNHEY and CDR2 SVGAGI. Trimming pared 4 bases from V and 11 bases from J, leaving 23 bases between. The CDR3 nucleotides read TGTGCCAGCAGTTGGAAGACTACCGGGCGTGGTGAGCAGTACTTC. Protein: CASSWKTTGRGEQYF.

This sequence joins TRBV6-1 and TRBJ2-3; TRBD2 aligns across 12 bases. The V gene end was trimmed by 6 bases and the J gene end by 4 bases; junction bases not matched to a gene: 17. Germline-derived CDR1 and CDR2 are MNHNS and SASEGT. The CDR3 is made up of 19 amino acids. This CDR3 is CASRRDFLLAGGGADTQYF. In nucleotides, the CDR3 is TGTGCCAGCAGGCGGGACTTTCTACTAGCGGGGGGTGGGGCAGATACGCAGTATTTT.

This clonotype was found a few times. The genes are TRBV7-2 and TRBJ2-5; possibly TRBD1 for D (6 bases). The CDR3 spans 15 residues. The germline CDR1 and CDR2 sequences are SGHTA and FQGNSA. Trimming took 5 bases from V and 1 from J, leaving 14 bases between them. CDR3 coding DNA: TGTGCCAGCAGCCGTGACACAGGGTTCCAAGAGACCCAGTACTTC. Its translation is CASSRDTGFQETQYF.

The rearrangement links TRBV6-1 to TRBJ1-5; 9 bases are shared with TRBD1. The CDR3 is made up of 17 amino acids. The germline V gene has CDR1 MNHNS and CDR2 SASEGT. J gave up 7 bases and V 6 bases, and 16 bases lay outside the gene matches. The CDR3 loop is CASSLGQGSPSIQPQHF. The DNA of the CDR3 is TGTGCCAGCAGCCTCGGACAGGGGTCCCCCTCCATCCAGCCCCAGCATTTT.

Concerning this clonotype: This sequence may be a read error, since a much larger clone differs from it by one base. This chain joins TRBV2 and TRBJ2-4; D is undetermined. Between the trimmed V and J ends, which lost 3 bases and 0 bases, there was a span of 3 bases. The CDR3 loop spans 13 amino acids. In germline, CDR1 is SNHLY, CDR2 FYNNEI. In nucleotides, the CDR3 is TGTGCCAGCAGTGATCCAGCCAAAAACATTCAGTACTTC. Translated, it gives CASSDPAKNIQYF. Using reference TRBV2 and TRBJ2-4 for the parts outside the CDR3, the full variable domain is EPEVTQTPSHQVTQMGQEVILRCVPISNHLYFYWYRQILGQKVEFLVSFYNNEISEKSEIFDDQFSVERPDGSNFTLKIRSTKLEDSAMYFCASSDPAKNIQYFGAGTRLSVL.

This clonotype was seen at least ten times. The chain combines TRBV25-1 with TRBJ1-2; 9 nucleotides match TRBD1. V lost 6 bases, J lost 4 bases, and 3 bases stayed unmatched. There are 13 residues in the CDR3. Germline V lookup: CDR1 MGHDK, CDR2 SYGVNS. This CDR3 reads CASSVTGGYGYTF. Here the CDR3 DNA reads TGTGCCAGCAGCGTGACAGGGGGCTATGGCTACACCTTC.

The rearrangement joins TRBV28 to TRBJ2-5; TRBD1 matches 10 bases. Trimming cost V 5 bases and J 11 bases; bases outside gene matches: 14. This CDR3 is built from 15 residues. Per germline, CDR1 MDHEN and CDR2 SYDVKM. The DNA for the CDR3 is TGTGCCAGCAGTGTACCGGGACAGGGGCCTCTGGAGCAGTACTTC. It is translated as CASSVPGQGPLEQYF.

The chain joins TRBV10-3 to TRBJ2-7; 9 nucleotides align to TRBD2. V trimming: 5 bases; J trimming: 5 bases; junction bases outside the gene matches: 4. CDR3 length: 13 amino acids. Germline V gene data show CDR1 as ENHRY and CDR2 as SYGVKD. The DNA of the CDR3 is TGTGCCATCAGTCGCGGGGGGGAAGACGAGCAGTACTTC. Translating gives CAISRGGEDEQYF.

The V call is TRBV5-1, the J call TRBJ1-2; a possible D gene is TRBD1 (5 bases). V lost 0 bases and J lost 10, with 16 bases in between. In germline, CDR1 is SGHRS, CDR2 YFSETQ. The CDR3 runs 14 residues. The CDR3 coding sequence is TGCGCCAGCAGCTTGGGATGGGCGACAGACAACTACACCTTC. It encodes CASSLGWATDNYTF.

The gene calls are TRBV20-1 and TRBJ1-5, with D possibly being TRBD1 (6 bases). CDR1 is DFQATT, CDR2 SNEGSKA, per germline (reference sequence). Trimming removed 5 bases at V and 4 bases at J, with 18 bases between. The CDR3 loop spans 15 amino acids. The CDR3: CSAPLPGRGNQPQHF. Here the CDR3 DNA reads TGCAGTGCTCCACTCCCTGGCAGGGGAAATCAGCCCCAGCATTTT.

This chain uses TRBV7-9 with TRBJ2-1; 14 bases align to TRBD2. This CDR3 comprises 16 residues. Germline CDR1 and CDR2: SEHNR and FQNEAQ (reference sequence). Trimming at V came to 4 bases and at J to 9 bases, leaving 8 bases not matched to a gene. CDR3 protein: CASSSGLAGGFGEQFF. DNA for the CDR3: TGTGCCAGCAGCTCAGGACTAGCGGGGGGCTTTGGTGAGCAGTTCTTC.

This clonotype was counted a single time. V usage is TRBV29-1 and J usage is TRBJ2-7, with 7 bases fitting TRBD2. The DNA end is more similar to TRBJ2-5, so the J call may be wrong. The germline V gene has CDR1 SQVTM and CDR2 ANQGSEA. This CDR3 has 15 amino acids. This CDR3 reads CSVNPGLQAGETQYF. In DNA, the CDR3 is TGCAGCGTAAACCCGGGCCTACAAGCGGGGGAGACCCAGTACTTC.

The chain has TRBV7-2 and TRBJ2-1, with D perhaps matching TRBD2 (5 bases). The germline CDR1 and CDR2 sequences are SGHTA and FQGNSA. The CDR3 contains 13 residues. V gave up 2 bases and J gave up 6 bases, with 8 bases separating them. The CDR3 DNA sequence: TGTGCCAGCAGCTTACCGGGAATCAATGAGCAGTTCTTC. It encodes CASSLPGINEQFF. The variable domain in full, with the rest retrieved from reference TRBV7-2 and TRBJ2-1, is GAGVSQSPSNKVTEKGKDVELRCDPISGHTALYWYRQSLGQGLEFLIYFQGNSAPDKSGLPSDRFSAERTGGSVSTLTIQRTQQEDSAVYLCASSLPGINEQFFGPGTRLTVL.

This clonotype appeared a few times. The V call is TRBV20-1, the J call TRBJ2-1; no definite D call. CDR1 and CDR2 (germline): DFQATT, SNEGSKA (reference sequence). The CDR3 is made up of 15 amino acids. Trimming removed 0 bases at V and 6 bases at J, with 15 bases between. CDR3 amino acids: CSARDLGFPSNEQFF. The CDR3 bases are TGCAGTGCTAGAGATCTGGGGTTCCCTTCCAATGAGCAGTTCTTC.

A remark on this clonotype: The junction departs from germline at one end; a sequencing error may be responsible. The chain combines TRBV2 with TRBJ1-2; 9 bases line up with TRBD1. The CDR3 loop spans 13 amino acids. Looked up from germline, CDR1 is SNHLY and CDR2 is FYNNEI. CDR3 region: CASSATGGYGYIF. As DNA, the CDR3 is TGTGCCAGCAGTGCAACAGGGGGCTATGGCTACATCTTC.

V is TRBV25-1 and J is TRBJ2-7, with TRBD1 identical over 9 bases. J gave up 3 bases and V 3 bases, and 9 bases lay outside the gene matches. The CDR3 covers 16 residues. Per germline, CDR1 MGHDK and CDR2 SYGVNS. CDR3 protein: CASSESLTGGSYEQYF. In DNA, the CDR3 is TGTGCCAGCAGTGAGTCCTTGACAGGGGGTAGCTACGAGCAGTACTTC.

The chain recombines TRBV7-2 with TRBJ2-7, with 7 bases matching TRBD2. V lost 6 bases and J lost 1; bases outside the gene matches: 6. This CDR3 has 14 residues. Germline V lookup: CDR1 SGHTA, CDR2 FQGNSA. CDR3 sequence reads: CASRGGGSSYEQYF. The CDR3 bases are TGTGCCAGCAGGGGCGGGGGATCATCCTACGAGCAGTACTTC.

The CDR3 protein is CASSLPGQGGTYEQYF. CDR3 sequence (DNA): TGTGCCAGCAGTTTACCCGGCCAGGGAGGGACCTACGAGCAGTACTTC. The chain uses TRBV27 and TRBJ2-7, with TRBD2 matching 7 bases. Germline CDR1 reads MNHEY; CDR2 reads SMNVEV (reference sequence). The CDR3 contains 16 residues. J gave up 2 bases and V 2 bases, and 9 bases lay outside the gene matches.

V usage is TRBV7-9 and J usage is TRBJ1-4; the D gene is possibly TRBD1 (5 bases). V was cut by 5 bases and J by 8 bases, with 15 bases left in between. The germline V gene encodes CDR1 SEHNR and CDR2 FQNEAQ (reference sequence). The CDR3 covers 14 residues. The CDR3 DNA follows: TGTGCCAGCAGCCACGGGACCTGGAGGGAAAAACTGTTTTTT. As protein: CASSHGTWREKLFF.